This entry lists 30 T cell receptor beta chains sequenced from one sample in a study of regulatory T cells in long-lasting Graves disease. Time point meaning: persistent/refractory GD, antithyroid drugs over 5 years with positive TRAb. There was RNA extracted from PBMCs, and the TCR library was made from it. The TCR beta library used iRepertoire HTBI primers with Arm-PCR amplification of CDR3. TCRdb used MiXCR to reprocess the multiplex PCR reads, holding one entry per CDR3 protein. The table includes fewer than 400,000 distinct CDR3 sequences, around 20% detected once. The sample here was peripheral blood mononuclear cells (PBMCs), taken when the disease was refractory, from a patient treated with antithyroid drugs. The receptors here all came from a female donor with Graves disease.

The table lists this clonotype with many counts. V gene TRBV13 combines with J gene TRBJ2-5; D possibly corresponds to TRBD2 (6 bases). Germline V gene lookup returns CDR1 PRHDT and CDR2 FYEKMQ (reference sequence). V shed 5 bases and J shed 5 bases, with 18 bases lying between them. The CDR3 runs to 15 residues. The DNA for the CDR3 is TGTGCCAGCAGCCGGAGGACACCCGGAGGGGAGACCCAGTACTTC. Its translation: CASSRRTPGGETQYF. Full variable domain (remainder filled in from reference TRBV13 and TRBJ2-5): AAGVIQSPRHLIKEKRETATLKCYPIPRHDTVYWYQQGPGQDPQFLISFYEKMQSDKGSIPDRFSAQQFSDYHSELNMSSLELGDSALYFCASSRRTPGGETQYFGPGTRLLVL.

This clonotype was observed many times. The CDR3 spells CASSSRSYYEQYF. DNA for the CDR3: TGTGCCAGCAGCTCTAGATCTTACTACGAGCAGTACTTC. The genes are TRBV7-2 and TRBJ2-7; D uncertain. V was shortened by 4 bases and J by 3 bases, with 10 bases between the two germline ends. Germline values: CDR1 SGHTA, CDR2 FQGNSA. This CDR3 is built from 13 residues. Based on the CDR3 plus reference TRBV7-2 and TRBJ2-7, the full variable domain is GAGVSQSPSNKVTEKGKDVELRCDPISGHTALYWYRQSLGQGLEFLIYFQGNSAPDKSGLPSDRFSAERTGGSVSTLTIQRTQQEDSAVYLCASSSRSYYEQYFGPGTRLTVT.

This clonotype was counted only a few times. The chain couples TRBV9 to TRBJ2-5; D unclear. From germline, CDR1 is SGDLS and CDR2 YYNGEE. There are 15 residues in the CDR3. V lost 4 bases and J lost 4, with 17 bases in between. The CDR3 coding sequence is TGTGCCAGCAGCCCAACGTTGTGGGGTCGAGAGACCCAGTACTTC. Amino acids: CASSPTLWGRETQYF.

This clonotype was counted a few times. V usage is TRBV11-3 and J usage is TRBJ2-1; D is uncertain. Between the trimmed V and J ends, which lost 5 bases and 4 bases, there was a span of 12 bases. The CDR3 runs to 14 residues. Germline V gene sequence: CDR1 SGHNT, CDR2 YENEEA. CDR3 residues: CASSPLAGYNEQFF. The CDR3 bases are TGTGCCAGCAGCCCCTTAGCAGGATACAATGAGCAGTTCTTC.

This clonotype was seen repeatedly, ten times or more. The genes are TRBV6-2 or TRBV6-3 and TRBJ1-1, with 9 bases identical to TRBD1. The CDR3 is made up of 16 amino acids. V was clipped by 1 base and J by 0 bases; unmatched bases: 3. CDR1 MNHEY and CDR2 SVGEGT come from the germline V gene. The chain's CDR3 is CASSYLGTGLNTEAFF. The CDR3, as DNA: TGTGCCAGCAGTTACTTGGGGACAGGGTTGAACACTGAAGCTTTCTTT.

This clonotype was counted at least ten times. The chain links TRBV6-1 to TRBJ2-7; TRBD2 matches 10 bases. Germline-derived CDR1 and CDR2 are MNHNS and SASEGT. Trimming cost V 7 bases and J 7 bases; bases outside gene matches: 10. The CDR3 sequence is 14 residues long. The CDR3 sequence: CASMRAGAGGEQYF. The CDR3 nucleotides read TGTGCCAGCATGAGAGCCGGAGCGGGAGGGGAGCAGTACTTC.

This clonotype was seen ten or more times. The rearrangement links TRBV7-2 to TRBJ2-7; TRBD1 agrees at 9 bases. Germline V gene data show CDR1 as SGHTA and CDR2 as FQGNSA. V dropped 3 bases and J dropped 5; count of bases not matched to a gene: 8. This CDR3 has 15 amino acids. The CDR3 sequence is CASSLGGTGLDEQYF. CDR3 sequence (DNA): TGTGCCAGCAGCTTGGGCGGGACAGGGCTCGACGAGCAGTACTTC.

This clonotype has just a few counts. V is TRBV7-9 and J is TRBJ2-4, with D perhaps TRBD2 (6 bases). Deletions cut 5 bases from V and 1 base from J, with 12 bases between. Germline V CDR1 and CDR2: SEHNR, FQNEAQ (reference sequence). This CDR3 comprises 15 residues. The CDR3 sequence: CASSPLAPAKNIQYF. CDR3 in DNA: TGTGCCAGCAGCCCTCTAGCGCCCGCCAAAAACATTCAGTACTTC.

This clonotype was counted at least ten times. This chain uses TRBV5-1 with TRBJ1-2, with D uncertain. V lost 2 bases to trimming and J lost 4 bases, with 6 bases between them. CDR3 length: 12 residues. CDR1 SGHRS and CDR2 YFSETQ come from the germline V gene. The CDR3 is CASSLNSYGYTF. DNA for the CDR3: TGCGCCAGCAGCTTAAACAGCTATGGCTACACCTTC.

This clonotype has only a few counts. One end of the junction does not line up with germline, which may come from a read error. This chain joins TRBV5-1 and TRBJ2-7; 11 nucleotides match TRBD2. CDR1 and CDR2 from the germline V gene are SGHRS and YFSETQ. The CDR3 has 15 amino acids. Here the CDR3 reads CASSKRGTSGAEQYF. CDR3 sequence (DNA): TGTGCCAGCAGCAAACGCGGGACTAGCGGCGCCGAGCAGTACTTC.

As regards this clonotype: This CDR3 fails to terminate in the conserved phenylalanine or tryptophan, so it likely reflects a read error. This chain joins TRBV19 and TRBJ1-5; no definite D call. CDR1 and CDR2 (germline): LNHDA, SQIVND (reference sequence). Trimming stripped 4 bases from V and 2 bases from J, with 6 bases between. The length of the CDR3 is 13 residues. This CDR3 is CASSRRGNQPQHL. CDR3 DNA sequence: TGTGCCAGTAGTAGAAGGGGCAATCAGCCCCAGCATCTT.

A word on this clonotype: It may be a read error: a sequence one base away is much more abundant. The V gene is TRBV12-3 or TRBV12-4, the J gene TRBJ2-7, with no clear D. CDR3 size: 13 residues. In nucleotides, the CDR3 is TGTGTCAGCAGTTTAGAGGCGCTATACGAGCAGTACTTC. As protein: CVSSLEALYEQYF.

In this sample, this clonotype turned up many times. This chain joins TRBV7-2 and TRBJ2-5; 9 bases fit TRBD2. The V gene end was trimmed by 1 base and the J gene end by 4 bases; junction bases not matched to a gene: 10. Germline V gene lookup returns CDR1 SGHTA and CDR2 FQGNSA. The length of the CDR3 is 17 residues. For the CDR3, the DNA is TGTGCCAGCAGCTTAGACTTGCGGCTAGCGGGACTAGAGACCCAGTACTTC. Its translation is CASSLDLRLAGLETQYF.

This clonotype was observed at least ten times. The chain combines TRBV7-2 with TRBJ1-1; D remains unclear. Looked up from germline, CDR1 is SGHTA and CDR2 is FQGNSA. Trimming removed 1 base at V and 1 base at J, with 7 bases between. The CDR3 spans 14 residues. Written as DNA, the CDR3 is TGTGCCAGCAGCTTAGAGGGATCGAACACTGAAGCTTTCTTT. Encoded protein: CASSLEGSNTEAFF.

In this sample, this clonotype turned up many times. J is TRBJ2-5 and V is TRBV2; maybe TRBD1 (6 bases). CDR1 is SNHLY, CDR2 FYNNEI, per germline. Trimming left V 5 bases short and J 5 bases short, with 18 bases between. The CDR3 is made up of 15 amino acids. The CDR3 here is CASSPLTGLKETQYF. CDR3 DNA: TGTGCCAGCAGTCCCTTAACAGGGTTGAAGGAGACCCAGTACTTC.

The sample holds a few counts of this clonotype. The V gene is TRBV5-1, the J gene TRBJ1-1; weak D call: TRBD1 (5 bases). V was shortened by 0 bases and J by 3 bases, with 12 bases between the two germline ends. Germline V gene data show CDR1 as SGHRS and CDR2 as YFSETQ. The CDR3 spans 15 residues. The CDR3 sequence: CASSLEGKTYTEAFF. The CDR3 bases are TGCGCCAGCAGCTTGGAGGGGAAAACGTACACTGAAGCTTTCTTT.

CDR3 in DNA: TGTGCCAGCAGTGAAGACTGGCTAATGAACACCGGGGAGCTGTTTTTT. Protein: CASSEDWLMNTGELFF. J is TRBJ2-2 and V is TRBV6-1; D not certain. The germline gives CDR1 MNHNS, CDR2 SASEGT. The V and J ends lost 1 base and 1 base respectively, with 10 bases between them. The CDR3 contains 16 residues.

This chain links TRBV6-9 with TRBJ1-6; D perhaps matches TRBD1 (6 bases). CDR1 is MNHGY and CDR2 is SVAAGI in the germline V gene. V gave up 3 bases and J gave up 0 bases, with 15 bases separating them. The CDR3 loop spans 18 amino acids. CDR3 nucleotides: TGTGCCAGCAGTTACCTTCCCGGGGGCAGCTCCTATAATTCACCCCTCCACTTT. This sequence encodes CASSYLPGGSSYNSPLHF.

This clonotype has only a few counts. V is TRBV5-4 and J is TRBJ2-5; D may be TRBD2 (6 bases). Trimming stripped 4 bases from V and 1 base from J, with 11 bases between. Germline CDR1 is SGHNT and CDR2 is YYREEE (reference sequence). The CDR3 sequence is 14 residues long. The CDR3 DNA reads as TGTGCCAGCAGCACCAGGGACTCCCAAGAGACCCAGTACTTC. Translating it yields CASSTRDSQETQYF.

There are a few counts of this clonotype. V is TRBV7-9 and J is TRBJ2-5; D remains ambiguous. CDR3 length equals 13 residues. Trimming cost V 6 bases and J 0 bases, with 8 bases left between them. Germline-derived CDR1 and CDR2 are SEHNR and FQNEAQ (reference sequence). The CDR3 reads CASRPADQETQYF. For the CDR3, the DNA is TGTGCCAGCAGACCCGCGGACCAAGAGACCCAGTACTTC.

The gene calls are TRBV3-1 and TRBJ2-7; 7 bases are shared with TRBD2. The CDR3 loop spans 13 amino acids. V was pared by 0 bases and J by 6 bases, with 2 bases of the junction left unmatched. Germline CDR1 and CDR2: LGHDT and YNNKEL (reference sequence). The chain's CDR3 is CASSQDWGGEQYF. DNA for the CDR3: TGTGCCAGCAGCCAAGATTGGGGGGGCGAGCAGTACTTC.

Points on this clonotype: A single base separates this from a much larger clone, so it may be a read error. V gene TRBV6-5 combines with J gene TRBJ1-2; 9 bases match TRBD1. This CDR3 has 14 residues. V lost 4 bases to trimming and J lost 13 bases; unmatched junction nucleotides: 13. Per the germline V gene, CDR1 is MNHEY and CDR2 is SVGAGI. The CDR3 DNA is TGTGCCAGCAGTTTACAGGGGGCCAGTAGGAGCTGCACCTTC. Amino acid sequence: CASSLQGASRSCTF.

This rearrangement joins TRBV30 to TRBJ2-7; the D gene is possibly TRBD1 (6 bases). CDR1 GTSNPN and CDR2 SVGIG come from the germline V gene (reference sequence). The CDR3 loop spans 12 amino acids. Trimming shortened V by 7 bases and J by 3 bases, and 13 bases separated the two germline ends. The CDR3 here is CALTTGIYEQYF. The CDR3 region has the DNA TGTGCCTTAACGACAGGAATCTACGAGCAGTACTTC.

V usage is TRBV6-1 and J usage is TRBJ2-7; 10 nucleotides line up with TRBD2. CDR1 and CDR2 from the germline V gene are MNHNS and SASEGT. The CDR3 runs to 16 residues. J lost 3 bases, V lost 11 bases, and 16 bases had no gene match. CDR3 DNA: TGTGCCTCAGAGACCTCCGGACTAGCGGAAAACTACGAGCAGTACTTC. This translates into CASETSGLAENYEQYF.

This clonotype was picked up many times. The chain carries TRBV9 and TRBJ2-5, with 11 bases that match TRBD2. CDR1 is SGDLS, CDR2 YYNGEE, per germline. The J segment lost 3 bases and the V segment lost 4 bases, leaving 5 bases of the junction unmatched. The CDR3 covers 15 residues. CDR3 DNA sequence: TGTGCCAGCAGCACCCAGGGACTAGCGGAAGAGACCCAGTACTTC. Protein: CASSTQGLAEETQYF.

This clonotype showed up just once. The rearrangement joins TRBV20-1 to TRBJ2-1; D call uncertain. The length of the CDR3 is 15 residues. Between the trimmed V and J ends, which lost 0 bases and 12 bases, there was a span of 21 bases. From germline, CDR1 is DFQATT and CDR2 SNEGSKA (reference sequence). The CDR3 nucleotides are TGCAGTGCTAGAGATCAGAACAGTCCCTCGAAAGGGCAGTTCTTC. As protein: CSARDQNSPSKGQFF.

The V and J genes are TRBV18 and TRBJ2-7; 11 bases map to TRBD1. The CDR3 is 15 amino acids. J was trimmed by 3 bases and V by 3 bases; bases with no gene match: 4. Germline values: CDR1 KGHSH, CDR2 LQKENI. CDR3 region: CASSPLDRGRYEQYF. CDR3 nucleotides: TGTGCCAGCTCACCTTTGGACAGGGGGCGCTACGAGCAGTACTTC.

J is TRBJ2-1 and V is TRBV6-1, with a tentative D call TRBD1 (6 bases). The V gene lost 5 bases and the J gene lost 9 bases, with 14 bases spanning the gap. The CDR3 sequence is 13 residues long. Germline CDR1 MNHNS, CDR2 SASEGT. This CDR3 reads CASSQGRVAEQFF. CDR3 bases: TGTGCCAGCAGTCAGGGGCGCGTGGCTGAGCAGTTCTTC.

This clonotype showed up many times. This chain joins TRBV3-1 and TRBJ2-2; D is uncertain. Germline assignment: CDR1 LGHDT and CDR2 YNNKEL (reference sequence). V lost 1 base to trimming and J lost 6 bases, with 9 bases between them. The CDR3 has 14 residues. Here the CDR3 reads CASSQGGVSGELFF. As DNA, the CDR3 is TGTGCCAGCAGCCAAGGTGGGGTTTCCGGGGAGCTGTTTTTT.

This clonotype was seen more than once but under ten times. It is unclear where the CDR3 begins or ends on the DNA, so no DNA is shown, and the CDR3 is as TCRdb lists it. The chain links TRBV5-6 to TRBJ1-3. A total of 15 residues make up the CDR3, ends included. The germline gives CDR1 SGHDT, CDR2 YYEEEE. The CDR3 reads CASSPVVGSGNTTYF.